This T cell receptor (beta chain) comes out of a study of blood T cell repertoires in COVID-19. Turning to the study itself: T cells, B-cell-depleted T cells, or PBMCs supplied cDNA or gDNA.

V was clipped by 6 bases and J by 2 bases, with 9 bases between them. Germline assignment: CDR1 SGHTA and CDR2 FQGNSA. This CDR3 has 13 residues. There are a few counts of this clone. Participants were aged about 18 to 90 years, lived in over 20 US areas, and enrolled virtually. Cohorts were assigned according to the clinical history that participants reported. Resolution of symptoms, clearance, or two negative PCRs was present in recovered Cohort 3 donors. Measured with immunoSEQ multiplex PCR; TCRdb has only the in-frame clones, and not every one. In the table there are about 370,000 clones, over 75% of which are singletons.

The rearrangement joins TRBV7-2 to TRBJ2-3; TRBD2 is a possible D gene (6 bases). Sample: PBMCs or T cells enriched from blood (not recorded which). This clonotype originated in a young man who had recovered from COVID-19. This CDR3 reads CASSQGLTDTQYF. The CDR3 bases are TGTGCCAGCAGTCAGGGACTCACAGATACGCAGTATTTT. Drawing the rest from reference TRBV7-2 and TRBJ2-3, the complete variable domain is GAGVSQSPSNKVTEKGKDVELRCDPISGHTALYWYRQSLGQGLEFLIYFQGNSAPDKSGLPSDRFSAERTGGSVSTLTIQRTQQEDSAVYLCASSQGLTDTQYFGPGTRLTVL.